This T cell receptor (beta chain) is from a study of T cell changes during pregnancy in multiple sclerosis. The data were produced by immunoSEQ multiplex PCR, yet TCRdb's version contains in-frame clones alone and is incomplete. The sample holds approximately 18,000 clones, around 86% seen once. This clonotype originated in a female donor in good health, enrolled as a control in a pregnancy study. This specimen consisted of CD8+ T cells from peripheral blood mononuclear cells, obtained in the third trimester of pregnancy.

The CDR3 DNA is TGCGCCAGCAGCCCAGTCGCGGGGGCCCCCTACAATGAGCAGTTCTTC. Residues: CASSPVAGAPYNEQFF. V usage is TRBV4-1 and J usage is TRBJ2-1; D may be TRBD2 (7 bases). Trimming cost V 4 bases and J 2 bases, with 15 bases left between them. The CDR3 consists of 16 residues. Germline assignment: CDR1 MGHRA and CDR2 YSYEKL.